Listed below are T cell receptor beta chains from one sample, sequenced in a study of early T cells in non-severe SARS-CoV-2 infection. TCRdb re-called the 5' RACE reads with MiXCR, one entry per CDR3 protein. The sample contains tens of thousands of distinct CDR3 sequences, about 15% of which appear only once. Material for sequencing was whole blood. The source is an adult who was a healthcare worker with PCR-confirmed SARS-CoV-2 infection or an uninfected control (not recorded which). The CDR3 runs from the conserved cysteine through the conserved F or W. The order of the fields is D gene, clone size, V gene, J gene, CDR3 DNA, CDR3 protein. D genes are given only for firm matches. Size values are once, few and many counts, or a class for expanded clones, and some rows have none.

NA	few	TRBV7-2	TRBJ2-3	TGTGCCAGCAGCTCGCGGGACTCAGATACGCAGTATTTT	CASSSRDSDTQYF
NA	NA	TRBV20-1	TRBJ2-2	TGCAGTGCTAGAGGGGCCGAAGGGGCCGGGGAGCTGTTTTTT	CSARGAEGAGELFF
NA	many	TRBV27	TRBJ2-3	TGTGCCAGCAGTTTCTCCGGGAGTGGAGCAGATACGCAGTATTTT	CASSFSGSGADTQYF
NA	NA	TRBV29-1	TRBJ1-1	TGCAGCGTTGAAGATCGAGGCAGGGCTGAAGCTTTCTTT	CSVEDRGRAEAFF
NA	NA	TRBV9	TRBJ2-5	TGTGCCAGCAGCGTAGCTTTCTTCGGGGAGACCCAGTACTTC	CASSVAFFGETQYF
TRBD1	many	TRBV7-2	TRBJ1-1	TGTGCCAGCAGCTCAAGACAGGGTAAAGGTGAAGCTTTCTTT	CASSSRQGKGEAFF
NA	NA	TRBV28	TRBJ2-7	TGTGCCAGCAGTCCATCGGCCCGGAAGGGGCAGATCTACGAGCAGTACTTC	CASSPSARKGQIYEQYF
NA	NA	TRBV28	TRBJ1-1	TGTGCCAGCAGTTTGGGGGCTCGTGTGAACACTGAAGCTTTCTTT	CASSLGARVNTEAFF
TRBD1	few	TRBV2	TRBJ2-7	TGTGCCAGCACCCGACAGGGATACGAGCAGTACTTC	CASTRQGYEQYF
NA	NA	TRBV14	TRBJ2-3	TGTGCCAGCAGGCGACTAGACCCAAGCACAGATACGCAGTATTTT	CASRRLDPSTDTQYF
NA	many	TRBV12-5	TRBJ2-1	TGTGCTAGTGGTTTGGGGCACCTCTACAATGAGCAGTTCTTC	CASGLGHLYNEQFF
NA	NA	TRBV29-1	TRBJ1-2	TGCAGCGTTGAAGCTTCTGGCTACACCTTC	CSVEASGYTF
TRBD1	few	TRBV6-1	TRBJ1-2	TGTGCCAGCAGTGAGGGGACAGGGAGTAACTATGGCTACACCTTC	CASSEGTGSNYGYTF
TRBD2	many	TRBV4-1	TRBJ2-1	TGCGCCAGCAGCCCGTTGGAAGCGGGGCATTACAATGAGCAGTTCTTC	CASSPLEAGHYNEQFF
NA	few	TRBV6-2/TRBV6-3	TRBJ2-1	TGTGCCAGCCGAAAGAACCTCAATGAGCAGTTCTTC	CASRKNLNEQFF
NA	many	TRBV24-1	TRBJ1-1	TGTGCCACCATTGGACATGGAGGGACTGAAGCTTTCTTT	CATIGHGGTEAFF
NA	NA	TRBV29-1	TRBJ2-1	TGCAGCGTCGGACTCCCCTATTTC	CSVGLPYF
NA	few	TRBV27	TRBJ1-5	TGTGCCAGCAGAAAACAGGGATTAAGTCAGCCCCAGCATTTT	CASRKQGLSQPQHF
TRBD1	few	TRBV12-3/TRBV12-4	TRBJ2-7	TGTGCCAGCAGTTACAGGGACAGGAGGGGATACGAGCAGTACTTC	CASSYRDRRGYEQYF
TRBD1	few	TRBV7-9	TRBJ2-1	TGTGCCAGCAGCCCAAAATTCCGGGACAGAGCCTACAATGAGCAGTTCTTC	CASSPKFRDRAYNEQFF
TRBD2	few	TRBV28	TRBJ2-1	TGTGCCAGCAGTTCCCCCCCGGGAGGCCACAATGAGCAGTTCTTC	CASSSPPGGHNEQFF
NA	NA	TRBV19	TRBJ1-5	TGTGCCAGTAGTCGACATAGCACGGAATATAGCAATCAGCCCCAGCATTTT	CASSRHSTEYSNQPQHF
NA	many	TRBV7-2	TRBJ2-3	TGTGCCAGCAGCTTTAGCGGAGATACGCAGTATTTT	CASSFSGDTQYF
TRBD2	NA	TRBV6-5	TRBJ2-7	TGTGCCAGCAGTTACCTAGCGGGAGCTGGTTACGAGCAGTACTTC	CASSYLAGAGYEQYF
TRBD2	few	TRBV20-1	TRBJ2-1	TGCAGTGCTCCGAGCGGGAGGTCCTACAATGAGCAGTTCTTC	CSAPSGRSYNEQFF
TRBD2	NA	TRBV5-1	TRBJ2-3	TGCGCCAGCAGCTTGGTTCTAGCGGGAGGGCCGACTAGCACAGATACGCAGTATTTT	CASSLVLAGGPTSTDTQYF
NA	few	TRBV27	TRBJ1-2	TGTGCCAGCAGTTTATCAGGGTATGCCTATGGCTACACCTTC	CASSLSGYAYGYTF
NA	many	TRBV7-8	TRBJ2-2	TGTCCCAGCAGCCCCGTGGGACAGAACACCGGGGAGCTGTTTTTT	CPSSPVGQNTGELFF
TRBD2	NA	TRBV19	TRBJ2-1	TGTGCCAGTAGTGAGGGTACCTTAGCGGGAGCGCTTGACAATGAGCAGTTCTTC	CASSEGTLAGALDNEQFF
NA	few	TRBV9	TRBJ2-7	TGTGCCAGCAGCGTAGCTCCCAGGGGCGCAACCTACGAGCAGTACTTC	CASSVAPRGATYEQYF
NA	few	TRBV27	TRBJ2-7	TGTGCCAGCAGTCAAACGGCCTTGACGGGTTCCTACGAGCAGTACTTC	CASSQTALTGSYEQYF
NA	many	TRBV5-4	TRBJ2-5	TGTGCCAGCAGCCGGGATGGTAGCAAAGAGACCCAGTACTTC	CASSRDGSKETQYF
NA	NA	TRBV6-6	TRBJ2-7	TGTGTGACTCGGGGCACCTACGAACAGTACTTC	CVTRGTYEQYF
NA	NA	TRBV12-3/TRBV12-4	TRBJ1-6	TGTGCCAGCAGTCCGACAGCTAATTCACCCCTCCACTTT	CASSPTANSPLHF
NA	few	TRBV27	TRBJ2-5	TGTGCCAGCTCTGGGGGAGCAGGAGAGACCCAGTACTTC	CASSGGAGETQYF
NA	few	TRBV7-2	TRBJ2-1	TGTGCCAGCAGCTTCCTATCCTACAATGAGCAGTTCTTC	CASSFLSYNEQFF
TRBD1	NA	TRBV25-1	TRBJ2-2	TGTGCCAGCAGTGAGGAGGACAGGGTCACCGGGGAGCTGTTTTTT	CASSEEDRVTGELFF
TRBD2	many	TRBV27	TRBJ2-1	TGTGCCAGCAGTTTAGAGGCTAGCGGGAGGGCCTCAGCGGACAATGAGCAGTTCTTC	CASSLEASGRASADNEQFF
TRBD2	once	TRBV18	TRBJ2-3	TGTGCCAGCTCACCAGCGGGAGTTGGAGATACGCAGTATTTT	CASSPAGVGDTQYF
NA	NA	TRBV28	TRBJ2-3	TGTGCCAGCAGTTTGGGGGACCGCGAAAATACGCAGTATTTT	CASSLGDRENTQYF
NA	NA	TRBV13	TRBJ1-2	TGTGCCAGCAGCTTAGGCCGGCCAGTCAATGGCTACACCTTC	CASSLGRPVNGYTF
NA	NA	TRBV5-1	TRBJ2-2	TGCGCCAGCAGCGAATCCCTTGGCGGGGAGCTGTTTTTT	CASSESLGGELFF
TRBD2	few	TRBV28	TRBJ2-6	TGTGCCAGCACCCTGAAGCGGGAGGTATACTCTGGGGCCAACGTCCTGACTTTC	CASTLKREVYSGANVLTF
TRBD2	few	TRBV10-3	TRBJ2-3	TGTGCCATCAGGGGACTAGCCCGCACAGATACGCAGTATTTT	CAIRGLARTDTQYF
NA	medium-sized	TRBV7-2	TRBJ2-2	TGTGCCAGCAGCGCTTACACCGGGGAGCTGTTTTTT	CASSAYTGELFF
TRBD2	few	TRBV19	TRBJ2-7	TGTGCCAGTTCAAGACTAGCGGCAGCCTACGAGCAGTACTTC	CASSRLAAAYEQYF
NA	NA	TRBV7-8	TRBJ2-7	TGTACCAGCAGCCGAGACAGGAGCGGCGAGCAGTACTTC	CTSSRDRSGEQYF
NA	few	TRBV27	TRBJ2-3	TGTGCCAGCAGTTCGGGAAGGGGTACGCAGTATTTT	CASSSGRGTQYF
TRBD2	many	TRBV3-1	TRBJ2-1	TGTGCCAGCACCCTGAGCCCACTAGCGGGACTCAATGAGCAGTTCTTC	CASTLSPLAGLNEQFF
NA	NA	TRBV3-1	TRBJ1-1	TGTGCCAGCAGCCATACAACGACTGAAGCTTTCTTT	CASSHTTTEAFF
TRBD1	NA	TRBV9	TRBJ2-7	TGTGCCAGCAGCGAAACGGGACAGGCCTACGAGCAGTACTTC	CASSETGQAYEQYF
NA	many	TRBV6-5	TRBJ1-2	TGTGCCAGCACCCTGGGGGCTAACTATGGCTACACCTTC	CASTLGANYGYTF
TRBD2	many	TRBV7-9	TRBJ2-7	TGTGCCAGTAGACTAGCGGGTGCCTACGAGCAGTACTTC	CASRLAGAYEQYF
TRBD2	NA	TRBV3-1	TRBJ2-5	TGTGCCAGCAGCCAGGGCCCGGGACTAGCGGGAGAGACCCAGTACTTC	CASSQGPGLAGETQYF
NA	NA	TRBV12-3/TRBV12-4	TRBJ2-7	TGTGCCAGCAGTTTTCTACCCGGGACAAACAAGGACGAGCAGTACTTC	CASSFLPGTNKDEQYF